This T cell receptor beta chain was profiled in a study of cytomegalovirus exposure and HLA in healthy donors. Overall study: The 100 million to 120 million unique TCR beta sequences, from roughly 170 million T cells, were found by an earlier analysis. Membership in the Caucasian-associated ancestry cluster was found for around four fifths of fewer than 450 genotyped donors.

The primer mix had 60 Vbeta and 13 Jbeta primers. TCRdb's copy holds only in-frame clones and misses some; the assay was immunoSEQ multiplex PCR. The table shows roughly 250,000 clones, with over 70% occurring only once. Germline lookup yields CDR1 MNHNS and CDR2 SASEGT. Trimming left V 6 bases short and J 2 bases short, with 14 bases between. CDR3 length: 14 residues. Sequences were obtained from PBMCs. The TCR was taken from a girl aged 2-9 years in good health and CMV-seronegative. The rearrangement links TRBV6-1 to TRBJ2-7; the D gene is possibly TRBD1 (5 bases). The CDR3 reads CASSDRQFPYEQYF. Here the CDR3 DNA reads TGTGCCAGCAGCGACAGACAGTTCCCCTACGAGCAGTACTTC.